Sequencing of this T cell receptor beta chain was carried out in a study of blood T cell repertoires in COVID-19. The CDR3 is made up of 13 amino acids. Trimming shortened V by 5 bases and J by 5 bases, and 10 bases separated the two germline ends. Germline CDR1 LGHDT, CDR2 YNNKEL (reference sequence). Source study methods: Amplification of reference gene primers provided the estimated nucleated cell counts. Data came from immunoSEQ multiplex PCR; TCRdb stores just in-frame clones and leaves some out. V, J and clone size derive from that table, while D and trimming were established from the DNA sequence. The sample lists around 170,000 clones, about 88% occurring once.

This chain connects TRBV3-1 (or the pseudogene TRBV3-2) to TRBJ1-5; D is perhaps TRBD1 (6 bases). Sequenced material: peripheral blood. The sequence was collected from a man in his sixties with acute or convalescent COVID-19. The CDR3 loop is CASSSTGYQPQHF. The CDR3 DNA sequence: TGTGCCAGCAGCTCAACAGGGTATCAGCCCCAGCATTTT.